These T cell receptor beta chains were read from a single sample in a study of blood T cell repertoires in COVID-19. TCRdb's copy holds only in-frame clones and misses some; the assay was immunoSEQ multiplex PCR. The sample has tens of thousands of clones, approximately 70% seen once; the top ten hold approximately 9%. Material for sequencing was peripheral blood. The receptors were gathered from an older woman with acute or convalescent COVID-19. Each CDR3 is given with its conserved first and last residue.

j_gene: TRBJ1-2
v_gene: TRBV20-1
CDR3aa: CSVSVAYGYTF

j_gene: TRBJ2-3
v_gene: TRBV29-1
CDR3aa: CSVADRENTQYF

j_gene: TRBJ2-1
v_gene: TRBV2
CDR3aa: CASVAADRYNEQFF

j_gene: TRBJ2-1
v_gene: TRBV29-1
CDR3aa: CSVEGGAYNEQFF

j_gene: TRBJ2-3
v_gene: TRBV5-1
CDR3aa: CASSLALTSGNEITDTQYF

j_gene: TRBJ2-5
v_gene: TRBV3-1/TRBV3-2
CDR3aa: CASSQDAGQNQETQYF

j_gene: TRBJ1-6
v_gene: TRBV4-1
CDR3aa: CASSQGAPGARSPLHF

j_gene: TRBJ2-5
v_gene: TRBV6-5
CDR3aa: CASSYVAGQETQYF

j_gene: TRBJ2-5
v_gene: TRBV6-6
CDR3aa: CASSYAGGQETQYF

j_gene: TRBJ2-1
v_gene: TRBV3-1/TRBV3-2
CDR3aa: CASSQGRDEQFF

j_gene: TRBJ2-3
v_gene: TRBV25-1
CDR3aa: CASTPGLAGGLDTQYF

j_gene: TRBJ1-6
v_gene: TRBV5-1
CDR3aa: CASSSGRLTGGLSSPLHF

j_gene: TRBJ2-5
v_gene: TRBV9
CDR3aa: CASTRADQETQYF

j_gene: TRBJ2-4
v_gene: TRBV30
CDR3aa: CAWSKDRVVNIQYF

j_gene: TRBJ2-1
v_gene: TRBV5-1
CDR3aa: CASRERGVDDEQFF

j_gene: TRBJ2-1
v_gene: TRBV3-1/TRBV3-2
CDR3aa: CASSQPLSGRSYNEQFF

j_gene: TRBJ2-7
v_gene: TRBV4-1
CDR3aa: CASSHREAYEQYF

j_gene: TRBJ1-3
v_gene: TRBV7-9
CDR3aa: CASSLAASAGNTIYF

j_gene: TRBJ1-5
v_gene: TRBV5-1
CDR3aa: CASSPGTVFSNQPQHF

j_gene: TRBJ2-7
v_gene: TRBV30
CDR3aa: CAWTRRGRSYEQYF

j_gene: TRBJ2-1
v_gene: TRBV7-3
CDR3aa: CASSLMGGRGHNEQFF

j_gene: TRBJ2-4
v_gene: TRBV28
CDR3aa: CASSFEGAKNIQYF

j_gene: TRBJ2-6
v_gene: TRBV9
CDR3aa: CASSVATGGAGANVLTF

j_gene: TRBJ2-3
v_gene: TRBV7-3
CDR3aa: CASRGPRTGYAQCVADTQYF

j_gene: TRBJ2-1
v_gene: TRBV6-2/TRBV6-3
CDR3aa: CASSYGGRGNEQFF

j_gene: TRBJ1-1
v_gene: TRBV3-1/TRBV3-2
CDR3aa: CASSQVGGVGNTEAFF

j_gene: TRBJ2-4
v_gene: TRBV18
CDR3aa: CASSVGGAANIQYF

j_gene: TRBJ1-5
v_gene: TRBV7-2
CDR3aa: CASSRDSYSNQPQHF

j_gene: TRBJ2-5
v_gene: TRBV5-1
CDR3aa: CASSERGGQETQYF

j_gene: TRBJ1-4
v_gene: TRBV3-1/TRBV3-2
CDR3aa: CASSPLGVGDLFF

j_gene: TRBJ1-5
v_gene: TRBV28
CDR3aa: CASSLSWRGQPQHF

j_gene: TRBJ2-4
v_gene: TRBV5-6
CDR3aa: CASSLAGQFLAKNIQYF

j_gene: TRBJ2-5
v_gene: TRBV5-4
CDR3aa: CASSRAGTSYGETQYF

j_gene: TRBJ1-1
v_gene: TRBV6-5
CDR3aa: CASFNQGGTEAFF

j_gene: TRBJ1-4
v_gene: TRBV21-1
CDR3aa: CASSKEGTGEKLFF

j_gene: TRBJ2-2
v_gene: TRBV5-4
CDR3aa: CASSGGQGWFTGELFF

j_gene: TRBJ2-5
v_gene: TRBV20-1
CDR3aa: CSASTGQGQETQYF